These 6 T cell receptor beta chains were sequenced from one sample in a study of patients and donors after allogeneic stem cell transplantation. TCRdb analysed the RT-PCR reads with MiXCR anew, one entry per CDR3 protein. Here the sample spans some 880,000 distinct CDR3 sequences, under 20% being singletons. Sequenced input: blood, either unsorted or a sorted T cell fraction (not recorded which). Receptors originate from a human donor who was either an allogeneic HSCT recipient or a stem cell or donor lymphocyte infusion donor (not recorded which). It is not recorded whose cells these are; they may come from a transplant donor.

The gene calls are TRBV4-1 and TRBJ2-1; 11 nucleotides agree with TRBD2. The germline V gene has CDR1 MGHRA and CDR2 YSYEKL. J was trimmed by 9 bases and V by 0 bases; bases with no gene match: 7. The CDR3 is 16 residues long. The CDR3 loop reads CASSQEVAGGPGEQFF. The CDR3 nucleotides are TGCGCCAGCAGCCAAGAGGTAGCGGGAGGGCCGGGTGAGCAGTTCTTC.

This clonotype was detected many times. The V and J genes are TRBV10-3 and TRBJ2-5, with 8 bases aligning to TRBD2. Germline V gene data show CDR1 as ENHRY and CDR2 as SYGVKD. After removal of 3 bases from V and 4 bases from J, the junction contained 7 bases not matched to a gene. CDR3 length equals 15 residues. The CDR3, as DNA: TGTGCCATCAGTGAAAAGCGGGAGAGGGGAGAGACCCAGTACTTC. Amino acids: CAISEKRERGETQYF.

This clonotype was detected only a few times. The gene calls are TRBV5-1 and TRBJ2-2, with TRBD1 identical over 7 bases. The CDR3 consists of 14 residues. V lost 4 bases, J lost 8 bases, and 8 bases stayed unmatched. The germline V gene encodes CDR1 SGHRS and CDR2 YFSETQ. CDR3 DNA: TGCGCCAGCAGCGGAACGACAGGGAAGGGGGAGCTGTTTTTT. This translates into CASSGTTGKGELFF.

V and J are TRBV7-9 and TRBJ1-1, with 8 bases fitting TRBD1. The trim removed 2 bases at V and 0 bases at J, leaving 5 bases unmatched. Germline values: CDR1 SEHNR, CDR2 FQNEAQ (reference sequence). This CDR3 contains 16 residues. The CDR3 reads CASSLLQGVLNTEAFF. The CDR3 DNA reads as TGTGCCAGCAGCTTATTACAGGGGGTCCTGAACACTGAAGCTTTCTTT.

This clonotype appeared many times. The chain recombines TRBV12-3 or TRBV12-4 with TRBJ2-4; possible D gene TRBD2, 6 bases. The CDR3 runs to 15 residues. The V and J ends lost 2 bases and 6 bases respectively, with 14 bases between them. The CDR3 reads CASSLLSGLRNIQYF. CDR3 DNA sequence: TGTGCCAGCAGTTTATTAAGCGGGTTGAGAAACATTCAGTACTTC.

The chain employs TRBV6-5 and TRBJ2-4; D could derive from TRBD1 or TRBD2 (5 bases each). The germline gives CDR1 MNHEY, CDR2 SVGAGI. The germline V and J ends were trimmed by 4 bases and 7 bases, with 14 bases remaining between them. CDR3 size: 14 residues. CDR3 sequence (DNA): TGTGCCAGCAGTTCCCCCGGGGCCCCCAACATTCAGTACTTC. This codes for CASSSPGAPNIQYF.